This note documents a single T cell receptor (beta chain) sequence. This record comes from a study of T-cell reconstitution after alpha-beta-depleted transplantation in children. Preparation of the TCRbeta library used unique molecular identifiers. TCRdb itself ran the PCR reads through MiXCR, one entry per CDR3 protein. The sample records under 450,000 distinct CDR3 sequences, 10% to 15% being singletons. The CDR3 runs 15 residues. Germline CDR1 reads MNHEY; CDR2 reads SVGEGT. J gave up 3 bases and V 6 bases, and 10 bases lay outside the gene matches. This rearrangement joins TRBV6-2 or TRBV6-3 to TRBJ2-5; TRBD1 matches at 7 bases. The material was PBMCs, obtained from the stem cell graft. This TCR was recovered from a human donor who donated a stem cell graft to a child with Fanconi anemia. This CDR3 reads CASSLFRDRKETQYF. The DNA for the CDR3 is TGTGCCAGCAGCCTTTTCCGGGACAGAAAAGAGACCCAGTACTTC.